The present entry profiles one T cell receptor beta chain with its context. The sample comes from a study of T cells in Graves' hyperthyroidism and ophthalmopathy. V was trimmed by 5 bases and J by 0 bases, leaving 11 bases between them. The CDR3 loop spans 14 amino acids. Germline V gene sequence: CDR1 GTSNPN, CDR2 SVGIG (reference sequence). Newly diagnosed hyperthyroidism, duration under 2 months, in patients aged 18 to 65. The source material, RNA transcripts, was used to amplify TCR beta CDR3 regions. With the HTBI primer set, the TCR CDR3 went through a first round of RT-PCR. TCRdb re-analysed the multiplex PCR reads in MiXCR, keeping a single row per CDR3 protein. The profile shows about 260,000 distinct CDR3 sequences, 20% to 25% of them singletons.

V gene TRBV30 combines with J gene TRBJ1-5; D perhaps matches TRBD1 (6 bases). The sample was blood. The clonotype comes from a man aged 40-49 years with Graves' hyperthyroidism that later progressed to Graves' ophthalmopathy. For the CDR3, the DNA is TGTGCCTGGGGGGGACACTATAGCAATCAGCCCCAGCATTTT. Translated: CAWGGHYSNQPQHF. Drawing the rest from reference TRBV30 and TRBJ1-5, the complete variable domain is SQTIHQWPATLVQPVGSPLSLECTVEGTSNPNLYWYRQAAGRGLQLLFYSVGIGQISSEVPQNLSASRPQDRQFILSSKKLLLSDSGFYLCAWGGHYSNQPQHFGDGTRLSIL.